The T cell receptor beta chain described here comes from a study of blood T cell repertoires in COVID-19. Study summary: Acute and convalescent COVID-19 samples came from the United States, Italy and Spain. Nucleic acid was either cDNA or gDNA, and it came from T cells, B-cell-depleted T cells, or PBMCs.

Germline V CDR1 and CDR2: MNHEY, SMNVEV (reference sequence). The V end lost 2 bases, the J end lost 4 bases, and 14 bases lay between the germline ends. The CDR3 runs to 16 residues. In the original analysis: Researchers report that nucleated cell counts were estimated from reference gene primer amplification. Using immunoSEQ multiplex PCR, the repertoire was profiled, and TCRdb retains in-frame clones only, with some absent. V and J calls and clone size are those listed in that table; D and trimming were worked out from the DNA. Here the sample spans about 59,000 clones, approximately 85% being singletons. The table lists this clone with a few counts.

This sequence originates from a human donor in a cohort sampled during active COVID-19. This sequence joins TRBV27 and TRBJ2-2; possible D gene TRBD1, 6 bases. Sequencing was done on a sample of peripheral blood. CDR3 residues: CASSLAPGHLTGELFF. The CDR3 DNA follows: TGTGCCAGCAGTTTAGCCCCGGGACACCTCACCGGGGAGCTGTTTTTT.